A selection of T cell receptor beta chains follows, all from one sample in a study of radiotherapy plus CTLA-4 blockade in lung cancer. Using immunoSEQ multiplex PCR, the repertoire was profiled, and TCRdb retains in-frame clones only, with some absent. The sample carries nearly 15,000 clones, 65% to 75% recorded once. The sequencing used peripheral blood, collected from a patient treated with radiotherapy plus ipilimumab. The receptors were gathered from a human donor with non-small cell lung cancer whose response to radiotherapy plus ipilimumab could not be evaluated. The CDR3 runs from the conserved cysteine through the conserved F or W. Each record gives: V gene, clone size, J gene, CDR3 protein. Part of the rows lack a size; the others show once, few, many or a class for expanded clones.

v_call: TRBV30
clone_size: .
j_call: TRBJ1-3
cdr3_aa: CAWSEKTGGGGNTIYF

v_call: TRBV27
clone_size: .
j_call: TRBJ1-5
cdr3_aa: CASSPTGISNQPQHF

v_call: TRBV7-9
clone_size: medium-sized
j_call: TRBJ2-1
cdr3_aa: CASSSSPSDSPSYNEQFF

v_call: TRBV5-1
clone_size: .
j_call: TRBJ2-5
cdr3_aa: CASASGGGSGETQYF

v_call: TRBV7-3
clone_size: .
j_call: TRBJ1-1
cdr3_aa: CASSLPDHDRGTEAFF

v_call: TRBV10-3
clone_size: .
j_call: TRBJ1-2
cdr3_aa: CANRRGYNYGYTF

v_call: TRBV27
clone_size: once
j_call: TRBJ2-3
cdr3_aa: CASSTGTETDTQYF

v_call: TRBV19
clone_size: .
j_call: TRBJ1-3
cdr3_aa: CASSIIGTDERGNTIYF

v_call: TRBV11-2
clone_size: .
j_call: TRBJ1-5
cdr3_aa: CASSLVSGWSNQPQHF

v_call: TRBV30
clone_size: .
j_call: TRBJ1-4
cdr3_aa: CAWSADTVATNEKLFF

v_call: TRBV7-2
clone_size: .
j_call: TRBJ2-3
cdr3_aa: CASRDSGADTQYF

v_call: TRBV5-1
clone_size: .
j_call: TRBJ2-1
cdr3_aa: CASSLATSGGTEQFF

v_call: TRBV7-9
clone_size: .
j_call: TRBJ1-1
cdr3_aa: CASARSLGAEAFF

v_call: TRBV6-1
clone_size: .
j_call: TRBJ2-7
cdr3_aa: CASSEVFDSPGEQYF

v_call: TRBV7-9
clone_size: .
j_call: TRBJ1-6
cdr3_aa: CASSSNFVESPLHF

v_call: TRBV2
clone_size: .
j_call: TRBJ2-1
cdr3_aa: CASSRGGNRNNEQFF

v_call: TRBV9
clone_size: .
j_call: TRBJ2-1
cdr3_aa: CASSPAGGNEQFF

v_call: TRBV6-6
clone_size: .
j_call: TRBJ2-7
cdr3_aa: CASSTTGLSSYEQYF

v_call: TRBV5-6
clone_size: .
j_call: TRBJ2-1
cdr3_aa: CASSPGTSGDEQFF

v_call: TRBV4-2
clone_size: few
j_call: TRBJ1-1
cdr3_aa: CASSQAVMNTEAFF

v_call: TRBV5-4
clone_size: .
j_call: TRBJ2-3
cdr3_aa: CASSLALAGQGADTQYF

v_call: TRBV11-3
clone_size: .
j_call: TRBJ2-7
cdr3_aa: CASSLSSGTGGYEQYF

v_call: TRBV6-5
clone_size: .
j_call: TRBJ1-4
cdr3_aa: CASRGVGEKLFF

v_call: TRBV29-1
clone_size: .
j_call: TRBJ2-7
cdr3_aa: CSVESPYEQYF

v_call: TRBV10-3
clone_size: .
j_call: TRBJ2-5
cdr3_aa: CAISEHRQGETQYF

v_call: TRBV27
clone_size: .
j_call: TRBJ1-1
cdr3_aa: CASSPSTDTEAFF

v_call: TRBV19
clone_size: .
j_call: TRBJ2-6
cdr3_aa: CASSSNRGAGANVLTF

v_call: TRBV2
clone_size: .
j_call: TRBJ1-1
cdr3_aa: CASLQGMNTEAFF

v_call: TRBV28
clone_size: .
j_call: TRBJ1-1
cdr3_aa: CASSSQVALQGDGGLSTEAFF

v_call: TRBV27
clone_size: few
j_call: TRBJ1-5
cdr3_aa: CASQGQGEGQPQHF

v_call: TRBV6-1
clone_size: .
j_call: TRBJ1-5
cdr3_aa: CAGGFSNQPQHF

v_call: TRBV2
clone_size: medium-sized
j_call: TRBJ1-3
cdr3_aa: CASSEEETGGNTIYF

v_call: TRBV7-9
clone_size: few
j_call: TRBJ2-1
cdr3_aa: CASSPGQGWNEQFF

v_call: TRBV12-5
clone_size: .
j_call: TRBJ1-1
cdr3_aa: CASGLGQEAFF

v_call: TRBV5-5
clone_size: .
j_call: TRBJ1-6
cdr3_aa: CASSSAGQVYNSPLHF

v_call: TRBV7-2
clone_size: .
j_call: TRBJ2-5
cdr3_aa: CASSSGQLAWQETQYF

v_call: TRBV6-6
clone_size: .
j_call: TRBJ2-3
cdr3_aa: CASSSNLAGSDTQYF

v_call: TRBV29-1
clone_size: .
j_call: TRBJ2-3
cdr3_aa: CSAEQGGYTDTQYF

v_call: TRBV4-2
clone_size: .
j_call: TRBJ1-1
cdr3_aa: CASSQGTDIMNTEAFF

v_call: TRBV4-2
clone_size: .
j_call: TRBJ1-1
cdr3_aa: CASSPIRENTEAFF

v_call: TRBV6-5
clone_size: .
j_call: TRBJ2-7
cdr3_aa: CASSYPGTGNEQYF

v_call: TRBV7-2
clone_size: .
j_call: TRBJ1-2
cdr3_aa: CASSSGTVDGYTF

v_call: TRBV6-1
clone_size: .
j_call: TRBJ1-5
cdr3_aa: CASSQDSGPNQPQHF

v_call: TRBV18
clone_size: medium-sized
j_call: TRBJ1-4
cdr3_aa: CASSPNPVLDYEKLFF

v_call: TRBV2
clone_size: few
j_call: TRBJ1-2
cdr3_aa: CASMADYGYTF

v_call: TRBV10-1
clone_size: .
j_call: TRBJ2-1
cdr3_aa: CASSDGGARDEQFF

v_call: TRBV28
clone_size: .
j_call: TRBJ1-1
cdr3_aa: CASSPPGQGSTEAFF

v_call: TRBV6-1
clone_size: .
j_call: TRBJ2-3
cdr3_aa: CASSEGWTSGGGDTQYF

v_call: TRBV12-5
clone_size: .
j_call: TRBJ2-2
cdr3_aa: CATGQVRGETGELFF

v_call: TRBV7-7
clone_size: .
j_call: TRBJ2-7
cdr3_aa: CASSEGREGEQYF

v_call: TRBV5-8
clone_size: few
j_call: TRBJ1-3
cdr3_aa: CASSYISRSGNTIYF

v_call: TRBV30
clone_size: once
j_call: TRBJ1-1
cdr3_aa: CAWSQWGAEAFF

v_call: TRBV6-6
clone_size: .
j_call: TRBJ2-2
cdr3_aa: CASSYSPRTGELFF